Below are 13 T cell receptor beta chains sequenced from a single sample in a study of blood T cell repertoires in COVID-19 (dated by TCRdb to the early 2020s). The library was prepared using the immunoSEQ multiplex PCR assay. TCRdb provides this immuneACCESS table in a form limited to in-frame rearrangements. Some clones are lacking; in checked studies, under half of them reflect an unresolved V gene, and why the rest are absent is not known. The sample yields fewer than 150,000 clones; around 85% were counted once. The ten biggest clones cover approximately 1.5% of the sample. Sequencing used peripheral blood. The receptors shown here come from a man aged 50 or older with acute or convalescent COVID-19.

CDR3 DNA: TGTGCCAGCAGCAGGACAGGGGCGGATGGCTACACCTTC. This sequence encodes CASSRTGADGYTF. The V gene is TRBV5-6, the J gene TRBJ1-2, with 9 bases matching TRBD1. The CDR3 covers 13 residues. The V gene's germline CDR1 is SGHDT and CDR2 YYEEEE. V was pared by 4 bases and J by 6 bases, with 4 bases of the junction left unmatched.

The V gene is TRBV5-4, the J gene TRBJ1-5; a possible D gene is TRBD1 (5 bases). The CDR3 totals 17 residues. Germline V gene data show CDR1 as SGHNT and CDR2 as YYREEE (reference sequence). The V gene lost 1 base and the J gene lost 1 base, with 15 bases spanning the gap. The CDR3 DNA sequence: TGTGCCAGCAGCTTGACCCTTTCAGGGTCCAGCAATCAGCCCCAGCATTTT. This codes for CASSLTLSGSSNQPQHF.

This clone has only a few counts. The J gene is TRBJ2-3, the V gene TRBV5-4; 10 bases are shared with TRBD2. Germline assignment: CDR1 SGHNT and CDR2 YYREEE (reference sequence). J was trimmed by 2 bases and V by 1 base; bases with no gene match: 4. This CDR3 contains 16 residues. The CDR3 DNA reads TGTGCCAGCAGCTTGCGGACTAGCGGCTACACAGATACGCAGTATTTT. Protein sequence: CASSLRTSGYTDTQYF.

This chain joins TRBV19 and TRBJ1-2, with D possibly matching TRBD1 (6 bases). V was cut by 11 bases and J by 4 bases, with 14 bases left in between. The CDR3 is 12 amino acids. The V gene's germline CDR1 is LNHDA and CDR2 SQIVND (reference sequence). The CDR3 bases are TGTGCCGGTGGCGGGGGCGTCTATGGCTACACCTTC. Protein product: CAGGGGVYGYTF.

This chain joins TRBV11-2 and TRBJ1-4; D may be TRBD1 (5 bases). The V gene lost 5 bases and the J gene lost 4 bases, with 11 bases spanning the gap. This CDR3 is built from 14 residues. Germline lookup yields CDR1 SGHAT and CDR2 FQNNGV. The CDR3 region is CASSRDSNNEKLFF. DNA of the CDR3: TGTGCCAGCAGCAGAGACAGCAATAATGAAAAACTGTTTTTT.

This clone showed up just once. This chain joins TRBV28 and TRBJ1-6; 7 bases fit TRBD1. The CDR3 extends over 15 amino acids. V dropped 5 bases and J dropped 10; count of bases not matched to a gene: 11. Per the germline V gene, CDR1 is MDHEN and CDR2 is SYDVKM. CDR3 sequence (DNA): TGTGCCAGCAGTGTACTACAGGGGTCAAGGTCACCCCTCCACTTT. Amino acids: CASSVLQGSRSPLHF.

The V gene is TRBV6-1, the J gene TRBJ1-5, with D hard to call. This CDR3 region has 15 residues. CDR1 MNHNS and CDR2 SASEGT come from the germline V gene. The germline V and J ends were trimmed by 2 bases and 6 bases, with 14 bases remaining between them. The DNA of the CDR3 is TGTGCCAGCAGTGAATACCCACGAGGAGGTCAGCCCCAGCATTTT. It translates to CASSEYPRGGQPQHF.

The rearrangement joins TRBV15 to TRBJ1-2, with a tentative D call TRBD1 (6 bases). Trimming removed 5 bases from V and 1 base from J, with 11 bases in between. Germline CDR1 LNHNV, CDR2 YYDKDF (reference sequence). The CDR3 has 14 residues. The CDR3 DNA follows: TGTGCCACCAGCCAAGGACAGTTTAACTATGGCTACACCTTC. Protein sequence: CATSQGQFNYGYTF.

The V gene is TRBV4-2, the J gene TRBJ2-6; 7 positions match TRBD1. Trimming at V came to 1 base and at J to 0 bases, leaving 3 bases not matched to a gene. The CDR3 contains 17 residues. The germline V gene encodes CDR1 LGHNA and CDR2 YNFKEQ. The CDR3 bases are TGTGCCAGCAGCCAAGGGGACAGCAACTCTGGGGCCAACGTCCTGACTTTC. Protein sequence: CASSQGDSNSGANVLTF.

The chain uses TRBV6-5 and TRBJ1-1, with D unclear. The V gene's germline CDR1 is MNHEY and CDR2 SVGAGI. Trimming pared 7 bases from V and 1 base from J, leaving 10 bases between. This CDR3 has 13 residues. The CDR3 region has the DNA TGTGCCAGCAACATGCGGCAGAACACTGAAGCTTTCTTT. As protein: CASNMRQNTEAFF.

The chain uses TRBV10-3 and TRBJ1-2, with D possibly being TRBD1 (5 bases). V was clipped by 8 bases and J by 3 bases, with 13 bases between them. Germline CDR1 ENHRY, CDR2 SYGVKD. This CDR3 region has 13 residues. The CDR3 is CAIGGQGDYGYTF. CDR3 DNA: TGTGCCATCGGTGGCCAAGGGGACTATGGCTACACCTTC.

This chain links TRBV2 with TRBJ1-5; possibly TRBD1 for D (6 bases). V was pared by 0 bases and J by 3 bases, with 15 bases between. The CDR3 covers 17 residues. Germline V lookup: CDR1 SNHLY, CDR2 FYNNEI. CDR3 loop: CASSEASIRGANQPQHF. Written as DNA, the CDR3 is TGTGCCAGCAGTGAAGCGAGTATTCGGGGGGCCAATCAGCCCCAGCATTTT.

The CDR3 reads CSVEADTKYNEQFF. The CDR3 DNA sequence: TGCAGCGTTGAAGCGGACACGAAATACAATGAGCAGTTCTTC. The chain recombines TRBV29-1 with TRBJ2-1; tentatively, D is TRBD1 (5 bases). This CDR3 is built from 14 residues. Germline V gene sequence: CDR1 SQVTM, CDR2 ANQGSEA. V lost 1 base and J lost 4, with 11 bases in between.